This T cell receptor (beta chain) was profiled in a study of blood T cells in healthy people across ages. The study drew donors from healthy Caucasian individuals in Russia aged roughly 6 to 90. Total RNA extracted from each sample amounted to at least 6 micrograms. The CDR3 sequence is 18 residues long. From germline, CDR1 is MNHEY and CDR2 SVGAGI. V lost 2 bases and J lost 2; bases outside the gene matches: 12. PCR was performed a second time for about 7 to 12 cycles using a sample-barcoded 5' primer and a J-beta primer mix. A tag from a template-switch adaptor with 12 random nucleotides marked each cDNA molecule. In TCRdb, the 5' RACE reads were re-called with MiXCR into one record per CDR3 protein. The sample lists around 1,100,000 distinct CDR3 sequences, roughly two fifths seen once, with about an eighth in the top ten.

The sequence was collected from a young man in good health. The chain carries TRBV6-5 and TRBJ2-3, with 8 bases lining up with TRBD2. Sequencing was done on a sample of blood. CDR3 in DNA: TGTGCCAGCAGTTACGGGGCGGGGGGACCCATCGCCACAGATACGCAGTATTTT. This sequence encodes CASSYGAGGPIATDTQYF.